Detailed here is one T cell receptor (beta chain). This sample is part of a study of blood T cell repertoires in COVID-19. V was pared by 2 bases and J by 10 bases, with 8 bases between. CDR3 size: 11 residues. Looked up from germline, CDR1 is WSHSY and CDR2 is SAAADI. Authors' analysis steps: Estimated nucleated cell counts came from reference gene primer amplification. Here immunoSEQ multiplex PCR was the method, and the copy in TCRdb shows in-frame clones only, minus some. That table is the source of V, J and clone size, and D and trimming were worked out from the DNA. The sample shows 300,000 to 400,000 clones, more than 85% of them seen only once. Membership in each cohort depended on participant-reported clinical history.

The sequenced sample consisted of PBMCs or T cells enriched from blood (not recorded which). This clonotype originated in a woman aged 25 to 39 who had recovered from COVID-19. The V and J genes are TRBV10-2 and TRBJ2-5; D not certain. The CDR3 region has the DNA TGCGCCAGCAGTGAGACGGGTAACCAGTACTTC. Encoded protein: CASSETGNQYF.